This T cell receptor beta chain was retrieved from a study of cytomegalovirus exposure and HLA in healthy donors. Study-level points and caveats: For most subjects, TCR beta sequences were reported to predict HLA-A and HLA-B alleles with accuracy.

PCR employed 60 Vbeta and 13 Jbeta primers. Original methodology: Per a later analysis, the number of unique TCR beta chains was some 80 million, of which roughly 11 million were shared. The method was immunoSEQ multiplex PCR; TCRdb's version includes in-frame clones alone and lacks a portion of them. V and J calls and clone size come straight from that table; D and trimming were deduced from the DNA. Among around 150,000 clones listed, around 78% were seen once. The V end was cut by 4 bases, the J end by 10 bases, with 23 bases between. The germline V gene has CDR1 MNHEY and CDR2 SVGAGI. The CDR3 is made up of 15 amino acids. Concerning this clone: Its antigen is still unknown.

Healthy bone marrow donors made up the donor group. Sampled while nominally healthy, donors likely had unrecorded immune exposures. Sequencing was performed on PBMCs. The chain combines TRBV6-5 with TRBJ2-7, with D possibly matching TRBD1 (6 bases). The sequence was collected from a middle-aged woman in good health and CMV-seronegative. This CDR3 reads CASSFGPLAGEDQYF. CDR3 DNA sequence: TGTGCCAGCAGTTTTGGCCCGCTTGCAGGGGAAGATCAGTACTTC.